The entry below gives a single T cell receptor beta chain sequence along with its context. This CDR3 contains 14 residues. CDR1 and CDR2 from the germline V gene are MGHDK and SYGVNS. The V end lost 6 bases, the J end lost 4 bases, and 13 bases lay between the germline ends. TCRdb reanalysed the RT-PCR reads using MiXCR and keeps one entry per CDR3 protein. The profile shows about 700,000 distinct CDR3 sequences, over 12% of them singletons. The sequence derives from a female donor in good health, serving as a healthy control. J is TRBJ1-5 and V is TRBV25-1; tentative D call: TRBD1 (6 bases). The sample was memory CD4+ T cells from blood. The CDR3 sequence is CASRGAGMNQPQHF. CDR3 DNA sequence: TGTGCCAGCAGGGGGGCGGGGATGAATCAGCCCCAGCATTTT.